The 2 T cell receptor beta chains given below trace back to one sample, sequenced in a study of molecular identifiers for immune sequencing clone quantification. MiXCR, applied by TCRdb to the PCR reads, yields one record per CDR3 protein. This table holds 90,000 or so distinct CDR3 sequences, 21% found once. Sequenced sample: naive CD8+ T cells from blood, with Jurkat cell RNA spiked in. The subset was: FACS-sorted CD8+CD4-CCR7+CD45RA+ naive T cells. The receptors come from a human donor in good health. Some libraries in this study had Jurkat cell RNA spiked in.

This clonotype was counted a few times. A much bigger clone sits one base away, suggesting this may be a read error. The rearrangement joins TRBV7-6 to TRBJ2-3; D perhaps matches TRBD2 (5 bases). The ends were cut back, 4 bases at V and 2 bases at J, with 16 bases in the middle. CDR3 size: 16 residues. Germline CDR1 is SGHVS and CDR2 is FNYEAQ. The CDR3 DNA sequence: TGTGCCAGCAGCTATAGATCCGGGGTTAACACAGATACGCAGTATTTT. This codes for CASSYRSGVNTDTQYF.

On this clonotype itself: This may be a read error, as it is one base from a much larger clone. The chain recombines TRBV5-1 with TRBJ2-7; D uncertain. This CDR3 has 13 residues. Germline lookup yields CDR1 SGHRS and CDR2 YFSETQ. CDR3 coding DNA: TGCGCCAGCAGCTTGGCCTGGTCCTACGGGCAGTACTTC. It is translated as CASSLAWSYGQYF.